One sample yielded the 9 T cell receptor beta chains listed below, sequenced in a study of shared clonotypes between healthy human individuals. Sequencing was performed with immunoSEQ multiplex PCR; in TCRdb, only in-frame clones are kept and a portion is missing. The sample yields over 950,000 clones, 70% to 80% seen once. Sequenced material: memory CD4+ T cells from PBMCs. Subset meaning: CD45RA-negative fraction. The source is a man aged 18 to 30 in good health. Some clones in this sample may be carry-over from other donors' samples.

The V and J genes are TRBV4-2 and TRBJ2-3, with 8 bases aligning to TRBD2. This CDR3 has 15 amino acids. V trimming: 3 bases; J trimming: 6 bases; junction bases outside the gene matches: 8. CDR1 and CDR2 from the germline V gene are LGHNA and YNFKEQ. CDR3 sequence reads: CASSHAGTRGDTQYF. Here the CDR3 DNA reads TGTGCCAGCAGCCATGCCGGGACTAGGGGGGATACGCAGTATTTT.

The chain employs TRBV30 and TRBJ2-7; D perhaps matches TRBD1 (5 bases). The CDR3 runs 12 residues. V was trimmed by 3 bases and J by 2 bases, leaving 8 bases between them. The germline V gene encodes CDR1 GTSNPN and CDR2 SVGIG (reference sequence). In DNA, the CDR3 is TGTGCCTGGAGCGACAGAACCTACGAGCAGTACTTC. This gives the protein CAWSDRTYEQYF. The full variable domain, completed using reference TRBV30 and TRBJ2-7, is SQTIHQWPATLVQPVGSPLSLECTVEGTSNPNLYWYRQAAGRGLQLLFYSVGIGQISSEVPQNLSASRPQDRQFILSSKKLLLSDSGFYLCAWSDRTYEQYFGPGTRLTVT.

This chain joins TRBV6-1 and TRBJ2-6; no firm D call. V was clipped by 0 bases and J by 0 bases, with 12 bases between them. The CDR3 contains 18 residues. CDR1 MNHNS and CDR2 SASEGT come from the germline V gene. The CDR3 region has the DNA TGTGCCAGCAGTGAAGCGCTACAGCTTAGCTCTGGGGCCAACGTCCTGACTTTC. It codes for CASSEALQLSSGANVLTF.

The V gene is TRBV5-4, the J gene TRBJ2-2; a possible D gene is TRBD2 (5 bases). Trimming took 1 base from V and 5 from J, leaving 9 bases between them. The CDR3 spans 14 residues. Germline-derived CDR1 and CDR2 are SGHNT and YYREEE (reference sequence). The CDR3 nucleotides are TGTGCCAGCAGCTTGTACCAGCGGACCGGGGAGCTGTTTTTT. Protein: CASSLYQRTGELFF.

This clone was detected a few times. V gene TRBV21-1 combines with J gene TRBJ2-7; the table's D call of TRBD1 was not tested on the DNA. TRBV21-1 is given as a pseudogene. The CDR3 is 12 amino acids. CDR3 sequence (DNA): TGTGCCAGCAGCAGAGGGGGCCACGAGCAGTACTTC. It yields the protein CASSRGGHEQYF.

This clone was seen a single time. The J gene is TRBJ2-1, the V gene TRBV5-1, with 9 positions matching TRBD2. V was clipped by 4 bases and J by 5 bases; unmatched bases: 7. The CDR3 runs 15 residues. Germline values: CDR1 SGHRS, CDR2 YFSETQ. The CDR3 region is CASSPTGLANNEQFF. The CDR3 nucleotides are TGCGCCAGCAGCCCAACGGGACTAGCTAACAATGAGCAGTTCTTC.

This rearrangement joins TRBV6-1 to TRBJ1-3; D perhaps matches TRBD1 (6 bases). Germline V lookup: CDR1 MNHNS, CDR2 SASEGT. The CDR3 runs to 13 residues. The V gene lost 10 bases and the J gene lost 3 bases, with 13 bases spanning the gap. The CDR3 loop is CATRGGSGNTIYF. The CDR3 DNA reads as TGTGCCACTCGAGGGGGTAGTGGAAACACCATATATTTT.

This chain connects TRBV18 to TRBJ2-7; TRBD2 matches 9 bases. V was pared by 3 bases and J by 6 bases, with 15 bases of the junction left unmatched. CDR3 length: 17 amino acids. In germline, CDR1 is KGHSH, CDR2 LQKENI. CDR3 DNA: TGTGCCAGCTCACCGTCCCTAGCGGGAAATAGTGGTGGCGAGCAGTACTTC. Protein product: CASSPSLAGNSGGEQYF.

This chain connects TRBV15 to TRBJ2-1; D tentatively fits TRBD1 or TRBD2 (5 bases each). The ends were cut back, 0 bases at V and 7 bases at J, with 13 bases in the middle. This CDR3 is built from 15 residues. Germline V CDR1 and CDR2: LNHNV, YYDKDF (reference sequence). The CDR3 nucleotides read TGTGCCACCAGCAGAGATGTCGGGGCTCGAAATGAGCAGTTCTTC. It translates to CATSRDVGARNEQFF.